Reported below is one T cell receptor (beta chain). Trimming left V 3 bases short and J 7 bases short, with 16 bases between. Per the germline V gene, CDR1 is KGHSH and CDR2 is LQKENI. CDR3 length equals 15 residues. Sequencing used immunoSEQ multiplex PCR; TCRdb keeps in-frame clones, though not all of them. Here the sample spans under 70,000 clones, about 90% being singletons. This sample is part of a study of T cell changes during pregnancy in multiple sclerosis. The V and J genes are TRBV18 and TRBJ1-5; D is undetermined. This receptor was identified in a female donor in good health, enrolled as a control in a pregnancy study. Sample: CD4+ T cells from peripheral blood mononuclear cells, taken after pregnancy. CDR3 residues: CASSPNRGAEQPQHF. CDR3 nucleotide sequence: TGTGCCAGCTCACCCAATCGCGGAGCCGAACAGCCCCAGCATTTT.